This T cell receptor beta chain was profiled in a study of cytomegalovirus exposure and HLA in healthy donors. Turning to the study itself: Early release data held tens of millions of unique TCRs from HLA-typed donors. Among the approximately 400 genotyped donors, approximately 81% were placed in the Caucasian-associated ancestry cluster. Study findings and constraints: In a later analysis, a missense DCLRE1C variant was linked to TCR beta V- and J-gene trimming. The Asian-associated ancestry cluster reportedly had fewer N-insertions than the approximately 700-donor mean in a later analysis.

A multiplex PCR was run with 60 Vbeta primers and 13 Jbeta primers. Profiling relied on immunoSEQ multiplex PCR, and the TCRdb table lists in-frame clones only, not all of them. The sample table sets out about 52,000 clones. Concerning this clone itself: The antigen is undetermined.

The CDR3 has 12 residues. Germline CDR1 is ENHRY and CDR2 is SYGVKD. The V end was cut by 2 bases, the J end by 3 bases, with 5 bases between. Sequenced sample: PBMCs. The origin of this receptor is a woman aged 60-70 years in good health and CMV-seropositive. This chain uses TRBV10-3 with TRBJ2-7; D is unresolved. In DNA, the CDR3 is TGTGCCATCAGTGAGGGAGACTACGAGCAGTACTTC. Encoded protein: CAISEGDYEQYF.